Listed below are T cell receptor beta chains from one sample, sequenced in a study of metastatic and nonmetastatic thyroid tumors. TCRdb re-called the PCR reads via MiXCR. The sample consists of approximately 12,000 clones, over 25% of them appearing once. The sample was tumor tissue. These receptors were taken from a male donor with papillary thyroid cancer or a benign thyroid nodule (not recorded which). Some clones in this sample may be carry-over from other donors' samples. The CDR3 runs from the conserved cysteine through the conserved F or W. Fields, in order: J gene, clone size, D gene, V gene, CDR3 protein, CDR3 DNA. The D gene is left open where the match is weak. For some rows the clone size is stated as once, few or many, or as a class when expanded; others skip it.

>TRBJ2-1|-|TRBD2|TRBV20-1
CSARDPLAGENNEQFF
TGCAGTGCTAGAGATCCGCTAGCGGGAGAGAACAATGAGCAGTTCTTC
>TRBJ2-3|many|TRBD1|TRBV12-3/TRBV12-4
CASSFRDRADTQYF
TGTGCCAGCAGTTTTAGGGACAGAGCAGATACGCAGTATTTT
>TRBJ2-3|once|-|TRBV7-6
CASSLEAGGPDTQYF
TGTGCCAGCAGCTTAGAGGCCGGAGGGCCAGATACGCAGTATTTT
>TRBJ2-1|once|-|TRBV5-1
CASSLSGTVPENEQFF
TGCGCCAGCAGCTTGAGCGGGACAGTCCCAGAGAATGAGCAGTTCTTC
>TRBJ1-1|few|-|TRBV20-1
CSASRLGRANTEAFF
TGCAGTGCTAGCCGCCTCGGACGGGCGAACACTGAAGCTTTCTTT
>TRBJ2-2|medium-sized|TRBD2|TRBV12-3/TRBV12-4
CASSPPTSGLNTGELFF
TGTGCCAGCAGTCCGCCAACTAGCGGGCTGAACACCGGGGAGCTGTTTTTT
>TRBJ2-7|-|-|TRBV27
CASSLGVFYEQHF
TGTGCCAGCAGTTTGGGCGTCTTCTACGAGCAGCACTTC
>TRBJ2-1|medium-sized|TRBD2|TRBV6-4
CASSEEAGGPYEQFF
TGTGCCAGCAGTGAAGAAGCGGGGGGGCCTTATGAGCAGTTCTTC
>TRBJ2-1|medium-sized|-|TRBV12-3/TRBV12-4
CASSPGANYNEQFF
TGTGCCAGCAGTCCGGGGGCTAACTACAATGAGCAGTTCTTC
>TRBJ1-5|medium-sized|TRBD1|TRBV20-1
CSAWTGVLNQPQHF
TGCAGTGCTTGGACAGGGGTCCTCAATCAGCCCCAGCATTTT
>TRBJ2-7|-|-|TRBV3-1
CASSTSGLSYEQYF
TGTGCCAGCAGCACTTCCGGACTGTCCTACGAGCAGTACTTC
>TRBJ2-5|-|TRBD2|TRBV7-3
CASSLREGETQYF
TGTGCCAGCAGCTTACGGGAGGGAGAGACCCAGTACTTC
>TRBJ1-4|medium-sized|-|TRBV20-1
CSARKDPTTNEKLFF
TGCAGTGCTAGAAAGGACCCTACAACTAATGAAAAACTGTTTTTT
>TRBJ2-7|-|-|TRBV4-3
CASSHLPGEAYEQYF
TGCGCCAGCAGCCACCTTCCAGGGGAGGCCTACGAGCAGTACTTC
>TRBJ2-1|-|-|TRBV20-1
CSATLTGDLRGEQFF
TGCAGTGCTACCCTAACGGGGGACCTCCGGGGTGAGCAGTTCTTC
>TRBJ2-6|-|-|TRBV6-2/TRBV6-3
CASSYSSGANVLAF
TGTGCCAGCAGTTACAGCTCTGGTGCCAACGTCCTGGCTTTC
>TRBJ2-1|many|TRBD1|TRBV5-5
CASSLTGQSYNEQFF
TGTGCCAGCAGCTTGACGGGACAGTCCTACAATGAGCAGTTCTTC
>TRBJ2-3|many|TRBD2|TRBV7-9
CASSLVFAGGPGDTQYF
TGTGCCAGCAGCTTAGTCTTTGCGGGAGGGCCTGGAGATACGCAGTATTTT
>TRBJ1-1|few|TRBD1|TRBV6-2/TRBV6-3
CASSYPTGGDTEAFF
TGTGCCAGCAGTTACCCGACAGGGGGAGACACTGAAGCTTTCTTT
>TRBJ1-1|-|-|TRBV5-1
CASSLEGGITEAFF
TGCGCCAGCAGCTTGGAAGGGGGTATCACTGAAGCTTTCTTT
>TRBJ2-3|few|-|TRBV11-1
CASRPTAGWADTQYF
TGTGCCAGCAGACCAACTGCAGGGTGGGCAGATACTCAGTATTTT
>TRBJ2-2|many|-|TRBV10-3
CAISGQGGINGELFF
TGTGCCATCAGTGGACAGGGAGGTATCAACGGGGAGCTGTTTTTT
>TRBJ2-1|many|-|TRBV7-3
CASSPEEGRFNEQFF
TGTGCCAGCAGCCCCGAGGAGGGCCGGTTCAATGAGCAGTTCTTC
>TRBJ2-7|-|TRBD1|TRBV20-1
CSASRVSSQGVSYEQYF
TGCAGTGCTAGTAGAGTTTCATCGCAGGGGGTTTCCTACGAGCAGTACTTC
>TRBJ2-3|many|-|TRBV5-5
CASSPEDGRTDTQYF
TGTGCCAGCAGCCCCGAGGACGGCCGCACAGATACGCAGTATTTT
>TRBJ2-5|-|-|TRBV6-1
CASSDRDEETQYF
TGTGCCAGCAGTGACAGGGATGAAGAGACCCAGTACTTC
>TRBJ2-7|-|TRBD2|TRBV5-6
CASSLPTSGYEQYF
TGTGCCAGCAGCTTGCCGACTAGCGGGTACGAGCAGTACTTC
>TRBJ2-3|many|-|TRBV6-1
CASQRGGASDTQYF
TGTGCCAGCCAAAGGGGGGGCGCTTCAGATACGCAGTATTTT
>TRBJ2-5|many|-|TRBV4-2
CASNAISWDPRLGAQETQYF
TGTGCCAGCAACGCCATCAGCTGGGACCCCCGGTTGGGGGCTCAAGAGACCCAGTACTTC
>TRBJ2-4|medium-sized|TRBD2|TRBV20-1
CSATDRLAGVKNIQYF
TGCAGTGCTACAGATCGACTAGCGGGAGTCAAAAACATTCAGTACTTC
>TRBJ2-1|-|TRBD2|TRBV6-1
CASRRLASSYNEQFF
TGTGCCAGCAGAAGACTAGCCAGCTCCTACAATGAGCAGTTCTTC
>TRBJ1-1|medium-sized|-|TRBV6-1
CASSHTQGATEAFF
TGTGCCAGCAGTCATACCCAGGGCGCCACTGAAGCTTTCTTT
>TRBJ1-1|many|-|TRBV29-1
CNVDRNTEAFF
TGCAACGTCGACAGGAACACTGAAGCTTTCTTT
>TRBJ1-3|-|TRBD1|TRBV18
CASSPNRQGGNTIYF
TGTGCCAGCTCACCAAACAGACAGGGCGGAAACACCATATATTTT
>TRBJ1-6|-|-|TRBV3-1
CASSRLNRNSPLHF
TGTGCCAGCAGCCGACTGAATCGTAATTCACCCCTCCACTTT
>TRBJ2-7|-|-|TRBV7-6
CASSLGTPRSYEQYF
TGTGCCAGCAGCTTAGGGACACCCAGGAGCTACGAGCAGTACTTC
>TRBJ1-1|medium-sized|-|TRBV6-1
CASSEQPMNTEAFF
TGTGCCAGCAGTGAACAGCCCATGAACACTGAAGCTTTCTTT
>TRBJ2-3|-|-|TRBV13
CASSLGVLYTQYF
TGTGCCAGCAGCTTAGGCGTTCTATATACGCAGTATTTT
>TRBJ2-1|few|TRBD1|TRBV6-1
CASSPTGPIDEQFF
TGTGCCAGCAGTCCGACAGGGCCCATCGATGAGCAGTTCTTC
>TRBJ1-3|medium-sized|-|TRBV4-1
CASSQDRETGVGSGNTIYF
TGCGCCAGCAGCCAAGACCGTGAGACAGGTGTAGGCTCTGGAAACACCATATATTTT
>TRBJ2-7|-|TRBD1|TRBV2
CASSTGGQGGTYEQYF
TGTGCCAGCAGTACCGGGGGACAGGGAGGAACCTACGAGCAGTACTTC
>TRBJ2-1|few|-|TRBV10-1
CASSESLAYNEQFF
TGCGCCAGCAGTGAGTCCCTTGCCTACAATGAGCAGTTCTTC
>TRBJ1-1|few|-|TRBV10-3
CAISESIVRTNTEAFF
TGTGCCATCAGTGAGTCTATTGTGCGGACGAACACTGAAGCTTTCTTT
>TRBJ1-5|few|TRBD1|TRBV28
CASRGAGTGGNQPQHF
TGTGCCAGCAGGGGGGCGGGGACAGGCGGAAATCAGCCCCAGCATTTT
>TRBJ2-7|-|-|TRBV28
CASRAQGRTYEQYF
TGTGCCAGCAGGGCACAGGGGAGGACGTACGAGCAGTACTTC